The entry below gives a single TCR beta chain sequence along with its context. The sample comes from a study of early stage breast cancer tumors. The CDR3 covers 14 residues. Trimming left V 7 bases short and J 0 bases short, with 10 bases between. Germline lookup yields CDR1 MDHEN and CDR2 SYDVKM. Profiled with immunoSEQ multiplex PCR; TCRdb holds only in-frame clones, not every one. This table has tens of thousands of clones, around four fifths appearing once. Sequences were obtained from blood. The genes are TRBV28 and TRBJ1-5; D may be TRBD1 (6 bases). This TCR came from a person between 60 and 69 years old with breast cancer. CDR3 residues: CASTGHHSNQPQHF. The CDR3 DNA reads TGTGCCAGCACGGGACACCATAGCAATCAGCCCCAGCATTTT. Using reference TRBV28 and TRBJ1-5 for the parts outside the CDR3, the full variable domain is DVKVTQSSRYLVKRTGEKVFLECVQDMDHENMFWYRQDPGLGLRLIYFSYDVKMKEKGDIPEGYSVSREKKERFSLILESASTNQTSMYLCASTGHHSNQPQHFGDGTRLSIL.